Given below is one TCR beta chain in context. Authors' methods: Estimates of nucleated cell counts were drawn from the amplification of reference gene primers. TCRdb's copy holds only in-frame clones and misses some; the assay was immunoSEQ multiplex PCR. That table gives V, J and clone size, and the DNA gave D and trimming. Of 99,000 or so clones in the sample, about four fifths are singletons; the top ten hold 15%. This sample was included in a study of blood T cell repertoires in COVID-19. Study at large: Spain, Italy and the United States supplied samples that represented acute and convalescent COVID-19.

The sequencing input was peripheral blood. The receptor was isolated from a woman older than 75 with acute or convalescent COVID-19.

The CDR3 here is CASSLQGPEAFF. The CDR3 nucleotides read TGTGCCAGCAGCCTACAGGGTCCTGAAGCTTTCTTT. The chain combines TRBV12-3 or TRBV12-4 with TRBJ1-1; possibly TRBD1 for D (6 bases). Trimming took 6 bases from V and 6 from J, leaving 11 bases between them. There are 12 residues in the CDR3.